This note documents a single T cell receptor (beta chain) sequence. As yet, its antigen is unknown. This sample is part of a study of naive and memory T cell subsets. Findings and caveats of the study: Especially in CD8 cells, naive repertoires contained a few larger clonotypes, possibly CD45RA-re-expressing memory cells.

CDR1 and CDR2 (germline): MDHEN, SYDVKM. The CDR3 is made up of 14 amino acids. Trimming took 6 bases from V and 2 from J, leaving 14 bases between them. Two oligonucleotides, mixed equimolar, formed the beta constant-region primer covering TRBC1 and TRBC2. Nested alpha and beta constant-region primers with the SP2 primer drove four PCR rounds on ligated cDNA. MiXCR, run by TCRdb on the UMI-ligation and nested PCR reads, gives a single entry per CDR3 protein. The table lists 150,000 or so distinct CDR3 sequences, roughly 22% of them singletons. Sequenced material: naive CD4+ T cells from blood. This clonotype originated in a human donor in good health. The chain carries TRBV28 and TRBJ2-7; D gene unclear. The CDR3 DNA reads TGTGCCAGCAGAACAACACGAGAACCCTACGAGCAGTACTTC. The encoded protein is CASRTTREPYEQYF.